One sample yielded the 3 T cell receptor beta chains listed below, sequenced in a study of blood T cell repertoires in COVID-19. The assay was immunoSEQ multiplex PCR, and TCRdb's table has in-frame clones only and misses some. Among about 240,000 clones listed, about 83% were seen once. Material for sequencing was peripheral blood. The source of these receptors is an elderly man with acute or convalescent COVID-19.

The rearrangement uses TRBV4-1 and TRBJ1-2; D might be TRBD1 (5 bases). This CDR3 has 14 amino acids. CDR1 MGHRA and CDR2 YSYEKL come from the germline V gene. Trimming removed 3 bases from V and 5 bases from J, with 13 bases in between. The CDR3 nucleotides read TGCGCCAGCAGCCAGGACCCCAACAGGTATGGCTACACCTTC. Its translation: CASSQDPNRYGYTF.

This chain links TRBV15 with TRBJ2-7; 9 bases are shared with TRBD1. The CDR3 length is 16 residues. V gave up 0 bases and J gave up 4 bases; unmatched junction bases: 7. The germline gives CDR1 LNHNV, CDR2 YYDKDF (reference sequence). CDR3 coding DNA: TGTGCCACCAGCAGAGAATTGGGACAGGGTTTTTACGAGCAGTACTTC. It translates to CATSRELGQGFYEQYF.

The chain couples TRBV18 to TRBJ1-2, with 11 nucleotides matching TRBD1. Trimming took 3 bases from V and 6 from J; bases not matched to a gene: 9. The CDR3 totals 16 residues. The germline V gene has CDR1 KGHSH and CDR2 LQKENI. CDR3 residues: CASSPLAGQGVDGYTF. Written as DNA, the CDR3 is TGTGCCAGCTCACCTTTGGCGGGACAGGGGGTCGATGGCTACACCTTC. Looking up the rest from reference TRBV18 and TRBJ1-2 gives the full variable domain: NAGVMQNPRHLVRRRGQEARLRCSPMKGHSHVYWYRQLPEEGLKFMVYLQKENIIDESGMPKERFSAEFPKEGPSILRIQQVVRGDSAAYFCASSPLAGQGVDGYTFGSGTRLTVV.